This T cell receptor beta chain came from a study of blood T cell repertoires in COVID-19 (dated by TCRdb to 2019 to 2021). Regarding the complete study: Samples covering the acute and convalescent phases of COVID-19 were provided by collaborators in the United States, Italy and Spain. The prospective study material was composed of cDNA or gDNA derived from T cells, B-cell-depleted T cells, or PBMCs. Subjects who had been exposed to COVID-19, were actively infected with it, or had recovered from it provided the deeply sampled blood TCRbeta repertoires that made up the dataset. The repertoires were released in a freely available public database intended as a resource for research on the immune response to SARS-CoV-2. Samples came from the ongoing ImmuneRACE study (first 160 participants) plus 1,254 subjects from 6 global collaborators. The sample metadata nearly always contained a de-identified subject ID, COVID-19 status, age in years and sex. Where available, HLA class I and class II types were obtained from metadata supplied by the sample provider rather than from assay-based typing. Here is what the overall study found, with its caveats: The amount of clinical and demographic metadata varied by source and participant and was provided uncurated.

Including the terminal cysteine and phenylalanine, the CDR3 comprises 15 residues. The sequence is cut down to CDR3 DNA, 45 bases in frame from base 1. CDR1 and CDR2 were assigned from the germline V gene (reference sequence) as SGHAT and FQDESV. V is pruned by 4 bases and J by 4 bases, leaving 6 bases of the junction without a gene match. Worth noting for this clone: It lacks a known antigen. No clone much larger than this one lies a single base away; base qualities are absent.

TCRbeta CDR3 regions were amplified from genomic DNA by means of the immunoSEQ Assay, a bias-controlled multiplex PCR. From the authors' description of their analysis: Nucleated cell counts per sample were estimated from amplification of reference gene primers within the assay. To quantify the absolute abundance of each unique TCRbeta CDR3 rearrangement, sequence reads were collapsed and filtered. For each sample, productive Simpson clonality was calculated as the square root of Simpson's diversity index over productive rearrangements. TCRdb mirrors the immuneACCESS table, restricted to in-frame sequences. Some clones are absent from its copies; in checked studies, under half trace to an unresolved V gene, and the reason for the others is unknown. Clonal size and the V and J genes are those of that table, whereas D and trimming came from the DNA. The sample table lists 100,000 to 150,000 clones, approximately 90% of them with a count of one. Approximately 1.2% of the sample comes from the top ten.

Each collaborating institution followed its own protocols to collect whole blood in K2EDTA tubes. For TCRbeta analysis, collaborator samples were shipped as frozen whole blood, as isolated PBMCs, or as DNA extracted from either sample type. The sequenced material came from peripheral blood. The sequence came from a woman of 80 years or more with acute or convalescent COVID-19. The sequence is built from TRBV11-1 and TRBJ2-3, and TRBD1 matches 9 of the central bases. The CDR3 sequence is CASSSRQGGSDTQYF. The DNA is as follows: TGTGCCAGCAGCTCCCGACAGGGGGGGTCAGATACGCAGTATTTT.